This note documents a single T cell receptor (beta chain) sequence. The CDR3 sequence is 15 residues long. The V and J ends lost 2 bases and 1 base respectively, with 6 bases between them. CDR1 is SNHLY and CDR2 is FYNNEI in the germline V gene. Random hexamers were used to reverse transcribe roughly 0.5 to 1 ug of RNA. Amplification of TCR beta CDR3 spanned 54 Vbeta and 13 Jbeta via immunoSEQ multiplex PCR. TCRdb reanalysed the immunoSEQ multiplex PCR reads using MiXCR and keeps one entry per CDR3 protein. The repertoire holds about 140,000 distinct CDR3 sequences, approximately 95% seen once, with 0.14% in the top ten. The data were obtained in a study of CD8 T cells in Susac syndrome. Study information: When blood was drawn, patients with Susac syndrome were on intravenous immunoglobulin alone, on corticosteroids, or therapy-naive.

The sample taken for sequencing was CD4+ T cells from PBMCs. The chain uses TRBV2 and TRBJ1-6, with D possibly matching TRBD1 (5 bases). The receptor was isolated from a human donor with Susac syndrome. The CDR3 sequence: CASSERGSYNSPLHF. Here the CDR3 DNA reads TGTGCCAGCAGTGAAAGGGGATCCTATAATTCACCCCTCCACTTT.